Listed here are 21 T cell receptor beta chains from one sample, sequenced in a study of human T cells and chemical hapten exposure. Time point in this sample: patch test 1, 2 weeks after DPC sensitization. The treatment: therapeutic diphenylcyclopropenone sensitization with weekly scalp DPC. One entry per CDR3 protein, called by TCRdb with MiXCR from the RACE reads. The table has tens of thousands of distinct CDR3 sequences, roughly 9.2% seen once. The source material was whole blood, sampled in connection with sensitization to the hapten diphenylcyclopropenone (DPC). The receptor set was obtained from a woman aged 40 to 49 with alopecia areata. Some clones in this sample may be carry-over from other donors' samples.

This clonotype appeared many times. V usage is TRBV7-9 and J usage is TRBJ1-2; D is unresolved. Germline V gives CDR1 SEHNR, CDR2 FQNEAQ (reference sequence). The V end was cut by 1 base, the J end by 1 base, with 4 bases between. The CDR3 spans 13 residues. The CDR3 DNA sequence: TGTGCCAGCAGCTTAGAAGATAACTATGGCTACACCTTC. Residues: CASSLEDNYGYTF.

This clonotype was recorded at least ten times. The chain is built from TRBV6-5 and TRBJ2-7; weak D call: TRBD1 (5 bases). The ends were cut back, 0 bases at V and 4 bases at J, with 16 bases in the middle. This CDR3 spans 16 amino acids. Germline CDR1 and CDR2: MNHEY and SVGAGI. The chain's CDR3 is CASSYSIQQAVYEQYF. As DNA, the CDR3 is TGTGCCAGCAGTTACTCGATCCAACAGGCAGTGTACGAGCAGTACTTC.

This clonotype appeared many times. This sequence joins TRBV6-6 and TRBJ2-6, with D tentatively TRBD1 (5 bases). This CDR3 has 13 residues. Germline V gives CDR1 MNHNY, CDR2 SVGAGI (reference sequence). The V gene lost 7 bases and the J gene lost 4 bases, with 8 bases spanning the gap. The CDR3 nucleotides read TGTGCCAGCAACGCAGGGGGGGCCAACGTCCTGACTTTC. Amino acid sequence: CASNAGGANVLTF.

CDR3 protein: CASSPPRSSGNTIYF. CDR3 sequence (DNA): TGTGCCAGCAGCCCGCCCCGTTCCTCTGGAAACACCATATATTTT. V usage is TRBV7-2 and J usage is TRBJ1-3, with D unresolved. V lost 5 bases and J lost 0, with 11 bases in between. Germline V gives CDR1 SGHTA, CDR2 FQGNSA. This CDR3 comprises 15 residues.

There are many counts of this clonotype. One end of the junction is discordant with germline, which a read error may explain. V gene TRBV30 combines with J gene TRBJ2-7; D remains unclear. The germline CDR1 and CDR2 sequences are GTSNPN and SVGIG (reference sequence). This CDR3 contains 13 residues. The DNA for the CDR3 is TGTGCCTGGAGTGACACGCGGACCGCCGAGGAGTACTTC. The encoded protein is CAWSDTRTAEEYF.

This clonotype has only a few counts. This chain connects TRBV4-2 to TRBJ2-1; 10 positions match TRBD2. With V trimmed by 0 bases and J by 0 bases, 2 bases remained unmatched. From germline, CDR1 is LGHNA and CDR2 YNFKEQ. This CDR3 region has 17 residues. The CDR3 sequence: CASSQDRLAGSYNEQFF. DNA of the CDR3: TGTGCCAGCAGCCAAGATAGACTAGCGGGCTCCTACAATGAGCAGTTCTTC.

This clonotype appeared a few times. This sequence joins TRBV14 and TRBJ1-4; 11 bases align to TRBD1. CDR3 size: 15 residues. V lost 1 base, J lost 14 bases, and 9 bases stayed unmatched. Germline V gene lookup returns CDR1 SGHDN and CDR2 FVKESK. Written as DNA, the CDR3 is TGTGCCAGCAGCCAAGCTTATGGACAGGGGGCGCGGCTGTTTTTT. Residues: CASSQAYGQGARLFF.

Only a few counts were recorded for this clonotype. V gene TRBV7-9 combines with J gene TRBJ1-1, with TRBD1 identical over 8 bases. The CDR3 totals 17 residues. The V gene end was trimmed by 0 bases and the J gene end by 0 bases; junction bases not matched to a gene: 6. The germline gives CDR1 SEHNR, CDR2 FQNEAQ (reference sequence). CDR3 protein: CASSLALGQGMNTEAFF. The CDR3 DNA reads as TGTGCCAGCAGCTTAGCGCTAGGACAGGGCATGAACACTGAAGCTTTCTTT.

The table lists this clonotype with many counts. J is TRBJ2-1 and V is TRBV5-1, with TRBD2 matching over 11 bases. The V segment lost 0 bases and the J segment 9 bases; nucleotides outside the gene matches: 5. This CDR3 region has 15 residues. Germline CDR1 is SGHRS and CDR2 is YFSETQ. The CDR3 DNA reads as TGCGCCAGCAGCTTGGATACTAGCGGGGGAGGTGAGCAGTTCTTC. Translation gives CASSLDTSGGGEQFF.

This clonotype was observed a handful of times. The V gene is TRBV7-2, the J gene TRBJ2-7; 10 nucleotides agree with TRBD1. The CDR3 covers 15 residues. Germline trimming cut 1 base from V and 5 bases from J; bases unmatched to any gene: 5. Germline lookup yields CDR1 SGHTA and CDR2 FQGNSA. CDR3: CASSLGGQGSHEQYF. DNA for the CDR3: TGTGCCAGCAGCTTAGGGGGACAGGGGTCCCACGAGCAGTACTTC.

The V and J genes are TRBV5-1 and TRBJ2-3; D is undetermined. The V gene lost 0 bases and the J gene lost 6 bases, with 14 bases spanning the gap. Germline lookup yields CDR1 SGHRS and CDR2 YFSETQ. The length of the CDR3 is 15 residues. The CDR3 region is CASSLANWPQDTQYF. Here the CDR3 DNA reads TGCGCCAGCAGCTTGGCTAATTGGCCTCAGGATACGCAGTATTTT.

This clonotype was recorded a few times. The CDR3 sequence is CASSTLTGDGNQPQHF. In DNA form, the CDR3 reads TGTGCCAGTAGTACCCTGACAGGGGATGGCAATCAGCCCCAGCATTTT. The genes are TRBV19 and TRBJ1-5; 8 bases line up with TRBD1. V shed 4 bases and J 2 bases; nucleotides not matched to a gene: 7. Germline CDR1 and CDR2: LNHDA and SQIVND (reference sequence). This CDR3 is built from 16 residues.

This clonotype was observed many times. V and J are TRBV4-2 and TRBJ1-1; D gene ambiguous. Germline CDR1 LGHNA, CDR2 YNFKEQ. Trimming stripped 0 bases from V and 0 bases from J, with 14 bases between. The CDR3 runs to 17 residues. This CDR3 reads CASSQDDTLNLNTEAFF. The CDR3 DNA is TGTGCCAGCAGCCAAGACGACACCCTGAACCTGAACACTGAAGCTTTCTTT.

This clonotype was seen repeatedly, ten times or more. The chain's CDR3 is CASSPGQAFYGYTF. The CDR3, as DNA: TGTGCCAGTAGTCCGGGACAGGCCTTCTATGGCTACACCTTC. V and J are TRBV19 and TRBJ1-2; 8 bases are a match to TRBD1. The CDR3 sequence is 14 residues long. Unmatched junction bases numbered 6, after V lost 5 bases and J lost 4 bases. Germline values: CDR1 LNHDA, CDR2 SQIVND (reference sequence).

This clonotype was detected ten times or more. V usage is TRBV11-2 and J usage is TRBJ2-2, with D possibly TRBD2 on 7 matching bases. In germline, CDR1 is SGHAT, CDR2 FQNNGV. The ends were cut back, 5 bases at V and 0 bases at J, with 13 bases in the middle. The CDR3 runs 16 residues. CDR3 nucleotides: TGTGCCAGCAGCCCGGGGGGCAGGGCGAACACCGGGGAGCTGTTTTTT. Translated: CASSPGGRANTGELFF.

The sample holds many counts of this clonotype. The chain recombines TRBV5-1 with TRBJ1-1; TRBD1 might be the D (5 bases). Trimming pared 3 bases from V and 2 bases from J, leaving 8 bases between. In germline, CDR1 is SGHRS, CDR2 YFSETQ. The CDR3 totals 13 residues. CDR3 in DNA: TGCGCCAGCAGCTCAGACAGTAACACTGAAGCTTTCTTT. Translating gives CASSSDSNTEAFF.

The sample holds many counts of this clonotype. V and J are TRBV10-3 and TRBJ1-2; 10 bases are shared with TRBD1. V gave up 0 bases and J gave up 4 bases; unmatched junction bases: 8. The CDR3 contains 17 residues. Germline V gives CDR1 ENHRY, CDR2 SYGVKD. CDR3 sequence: CAISESGGQGGGYGYTF. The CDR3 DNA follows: TGTGCCATCAGTGAGTCAGGTGGACAGGGGGGCGGCTATGGCTACACCTTC.

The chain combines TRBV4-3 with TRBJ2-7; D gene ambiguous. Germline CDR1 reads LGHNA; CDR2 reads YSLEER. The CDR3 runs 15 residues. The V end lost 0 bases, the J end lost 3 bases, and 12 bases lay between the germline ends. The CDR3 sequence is CASSQDRQVIYEQYF. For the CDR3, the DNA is TGCGCCAGCAGCCAAGATAGGCAGGTCATCTACGAGCAGTACTTC.

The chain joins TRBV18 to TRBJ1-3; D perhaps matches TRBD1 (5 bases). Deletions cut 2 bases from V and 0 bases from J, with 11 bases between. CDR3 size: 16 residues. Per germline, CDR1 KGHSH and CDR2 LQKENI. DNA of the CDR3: TGTGCCAGCTCACCAACACAGGTCCTCTCTGGAAACACCATATATTTT. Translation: CASSPTQVLSGNTIYF.

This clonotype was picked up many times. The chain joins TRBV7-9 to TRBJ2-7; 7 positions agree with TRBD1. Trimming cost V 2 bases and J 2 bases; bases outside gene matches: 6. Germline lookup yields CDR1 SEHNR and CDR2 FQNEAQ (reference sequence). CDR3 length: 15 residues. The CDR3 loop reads CASSLYTGAPYEQYF. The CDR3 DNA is TGTGCCAGCAGCTTATACACAGGGGCGCCCTACGAGCAGTACTTC.

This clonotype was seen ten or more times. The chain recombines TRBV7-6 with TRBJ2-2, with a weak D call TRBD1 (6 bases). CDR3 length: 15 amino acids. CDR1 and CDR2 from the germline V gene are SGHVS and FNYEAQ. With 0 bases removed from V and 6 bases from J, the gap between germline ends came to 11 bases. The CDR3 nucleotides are TGTGCCAGCAGCTTAGCCGGGGCAGGGGCCGGGGAGCTGTTTTTT. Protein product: CASSLAGAGAGELFF. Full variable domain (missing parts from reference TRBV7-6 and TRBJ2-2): GAGVSQSPRYKVTKRGQDVALRCDPISGHVSLYWYRQALGQGPEFLTYFNYEAQQDKSGLPNDRFSAERPEGSISTLTIQRTEQRDSAMYRCASSLAGAGAGELFFGEGSRLTVL.